This T cell receptor (beta chain) was observed in a study of blood T cell repertoires in COVID-19. Study-wide background: Samples taken during acute and convalescent COVID-19 were collected in the United States, Italy and Spain. PBMCs, B-cell-depleted T cells, or T cells provided the cDNA or gDNA that made up the material.

In the authors' workflow: Using reference gene primer amplification, nucleated cell counts were estimated. Some clones are missing from TCRdb's copy, which holds only in-frame ones; the method was immunoSEQ multiplex PCR. V and J calls and clone size are as listed in that table; D and trimming were resolved from the DNA. In the table there are about 75,000 clones, 88% of which are singletons. This clonotype was obtained from a woman aged 70-85 years with acute or convalescent COVID-19. Material for sequencing was peripheral blood.

This CDR3 is CSVRGTSGGSSTDTQYF. The CDR3 DNA sequence: TGCAGCGTTCGGGGGACTAGCGGGGGTTCTAGCACAGATACGCAGTATTTT. The chain joins TRBV29-1 to TRBJ2-3; 14 bases fit TRBD2. The CDR3 loop spans 17 amino acids. Trimming removed 5 bases from V and 0 bases from J; junction bases left unmatched: 7. Germline values: CDR1 SQVTM, CDR2 ANQGSEA.